The 10 T cell receptor beta chains below come from one sample, sequenced in a study of OX40 agonist ivuxolimab in advanced cancers. Data came from immunoSEQ multiplex PCR; TCRdb stores just in-frame clones and leaves some out. The sample has approximately 37,000 clones, less than 90% seen once; the top ten hold 1.5% to 2%. The sequencing used CD4+ or CD8+ T cells sorted from blood, collected in a trial of the OX40 agonist ivuxolimab. Receptor source: an adult with an advanced solid tumor such as melanoma, head and neck, liver or kidney cancer.

The gene calls are TRBV30 and TRBJ2-7; TRBD2 agrees at 10 bases. This CDR3 region has 12 residues. In germline, CDR1 is GTSNPN, CDR2 SVGIG (reference sequence). V lost 4 bases, J lost 3 bases, and 0 bases stayed unmatched. The CDR3 protein is CAWTSGSYEQYF. Written as DNA, the CDR3 is TGTGCCTGGACTAGCGGGAGCTACGAGCAGTACTTC.

This chain connects TRBV9 to TRBJ2-2, with D possibly matching TRBD2 (5 bases). The CDR3 is 15 residues long. Germline CDR1 reads SGDLS; CDR2 reads YYNGEE. V dropped 1 base and J dropped 8 bases, with 15 bases sitting between them. The CDR3 sequence: CASSVSGSNLGELFF. CDR3 nucleotides: TGTGCCAGCAGCGTATCGGGATCTAATTTAGGGGAGCTGTTTTTT.

The CDR3 loop reads CASSRKQGRGTDTQYF. CDR3 sequence (DNA): TGTGCCAGCAGCCGGAAACAAGGGAGAGGGACAGATACGCAGTATTTT. The chain employs TRBV14 and TRBJ2-3, with a possible D match to TRBD2 (5 bases). The germline V gene has CDR1 SGHDN and CDR2 FVKESK. Trimming took 4 bases from V and 3 from J, leaving 17 bases between them. CDR3 size: 16 residues.

The rearrangement uses TRBV9 and TRBJ1-2, with 7 bases lining up with TRBD1. The trim removed 4 bases at V and 3 bases at J, leaving 3 bases unmatched. The CDR3 runs 13 residues. Per the germline V gene, CDR1 is SGDLS and CDR2 is YYNGEE. The CDR3 DNA sequence: TGTGCCAGCAGCCAAGGGACAGACTATGGCTACACCTTC. Residues: CASSQGTDYGYTF.

This chain connects TRBV28 to TRBJ2-7; 7 bases match TRBD2. The germline V gene has CDR1 MDHEN and CDR2 SYDVKM. The CDR3 runs 15 residues. V trimming: 3 bases; J trimming: 1 base; junction bases outside the gene matches: 6. CDR3 DNA: TGTGCCAGCAGTTTCGGCGGGAGTGGGTCCTACGAGCAGTACTTC. It yields the protein CASSFGGSGSYEQYF.

The chain employs TRBV5-1 and TRBJ2-7; 7 bases align to TRBD2. Unmatched junction bases numbered 9, after V lost 5 bases and J lost 4 bases. The CDR3 length is 14 residues. Looked up from germline, CDR1 is SGHRS and CDR2 is YFSETQ. CDR3 sequence (DNA): TGCGCCAGCAGGGCTGGTGGGGGAGGGTACGAGCAGTACTTC. Residues: CASRAGGGGYEQYF.

The rearrangement joins TRBV5-6 to TRBJ1-4; a possible D gene is TRBD1 (5 bases). The CDR3 consists of 16 residues. Germline lookup yields CDR1 SGHDT and CDR2 YYEEEE. The V gene lost 2 bases and the J gene lost 8 bases, with 19 bases spanning the gap. The CDR3 is CASSLLQDPLGEKLFF. CDR3 nucleotide sequence: TGTGCCAGCAGCTTACTACAGGACCCGCTGGGCGAAAAACTGTTTTTT.

J is TRBJ2-7 and V is TRBV14; 9 bases align to TRBD1. This CDR3 has 15 amino acids. Germline CDR1 SGHDN, CDR2 FVKESK. V was pared by 0 bases and J by 10 bases, with 10 bases of the junction left unmatched. CDR3 residues: CASSQDLRDRENQYF. The CDR3 DNA reads as TGTGCCAGCAGCCAAGACCTACGGGACAGGGAAAACCAGTACTTC.

The V and J genes are TRBV27 and TRBJ2-3, with 9 nucleotides matching TRBD2. Trimming cost V 3 bases and J 1 base; bases outside gene matches: 5. This CDR3 has 16 residues. Per the germline V gene, CDR1 is MNHEY and CDR2 is SMNVEV (reference sequence). The CDR3: CASSFMKRGGTDTQYF. CDR3 bases: TGTGCCAGCAGTTTTATGAAGCGGGGGGGCACAGATACGCAGTATTTT.

The chain couples TRBV4-2 to TRBJ2-5; 9 bases are shared with TRBD2. Matching the DNA end better, TRBJ2-7 makes the J call doubtful. This CDR3 has 15 amino acids. Per germline, CDR1 LGHNA and CDR2 YNFKEQ. The CDR3 loop reads CASSQLAGKTYEQYF. CDR3 bases: TGTGCCAGCAGCCAGCTAGCGGGAAAGACCTACGAGCAGTACTTC.